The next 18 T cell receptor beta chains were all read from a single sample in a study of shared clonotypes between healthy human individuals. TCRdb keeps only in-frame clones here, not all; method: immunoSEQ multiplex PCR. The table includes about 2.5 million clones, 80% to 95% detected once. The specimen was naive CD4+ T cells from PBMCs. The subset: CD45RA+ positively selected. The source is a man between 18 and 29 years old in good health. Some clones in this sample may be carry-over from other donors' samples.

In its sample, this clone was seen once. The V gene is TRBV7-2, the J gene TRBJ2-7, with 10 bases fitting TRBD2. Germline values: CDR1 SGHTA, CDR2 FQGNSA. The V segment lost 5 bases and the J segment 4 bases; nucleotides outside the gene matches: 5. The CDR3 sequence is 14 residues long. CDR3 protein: CASSEGAGGYEQYF. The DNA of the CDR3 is TGTGCCAGCAGCGAGGGAGCGGGAGGGTACGAGCAGTACTTC.

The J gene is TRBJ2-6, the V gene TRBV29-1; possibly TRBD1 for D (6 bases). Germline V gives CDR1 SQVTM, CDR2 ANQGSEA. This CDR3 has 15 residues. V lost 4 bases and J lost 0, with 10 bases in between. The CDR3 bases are TGCAGCGTTGCGGCAGGGGTCTCTGGGGCCAACGTCCTGACTTTC. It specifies CSVAAGVSGANVLTF. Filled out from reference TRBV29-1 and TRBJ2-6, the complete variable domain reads SAVISQKPSRDICQRGTSLTIQCQVDSQVTMMFWYRQQPGQSLTLIATANQGSEATYESGFVIDKFPISRPNLTFSTLTVSNMSPEDSSIYLCSVAAGVSGANVLTFGAGSRLTVL.

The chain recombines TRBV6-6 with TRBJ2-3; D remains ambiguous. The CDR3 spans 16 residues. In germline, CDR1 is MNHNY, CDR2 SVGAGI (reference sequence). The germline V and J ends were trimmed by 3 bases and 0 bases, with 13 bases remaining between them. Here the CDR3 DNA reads TGTGCCAGCAGTTATAAGGCAGGTTCTAGCACAGATACGCAGTATTTT. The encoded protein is CASSYKAGSSTDTQYF.

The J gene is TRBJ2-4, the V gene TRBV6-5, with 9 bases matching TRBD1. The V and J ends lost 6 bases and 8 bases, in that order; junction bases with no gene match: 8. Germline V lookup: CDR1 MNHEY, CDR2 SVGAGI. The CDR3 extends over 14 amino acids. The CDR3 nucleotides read TGTGCCAGCAGGCAACAGGGGGCGGTGGACATTCAGTACTTC. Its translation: CASRQQGAVDIQYF.

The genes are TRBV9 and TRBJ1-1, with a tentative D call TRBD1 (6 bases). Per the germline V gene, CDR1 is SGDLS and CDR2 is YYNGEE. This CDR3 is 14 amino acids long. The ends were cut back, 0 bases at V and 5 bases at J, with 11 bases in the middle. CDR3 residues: CASSVVGQGTEAFF. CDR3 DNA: TGTGCCAGCAGCGTAGTGGGCCAGGGGACTGAAGCTTTCTTT. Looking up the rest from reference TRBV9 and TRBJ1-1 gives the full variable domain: DSGVTQTPKHLITATGQRVTLRCSPRSGDLSVYWYQQSLDQGLQFLIQYYNGEERAKGNILERFSAQQFPDLHSELNLSSLELGDSALYFCASSVVGQGTEAFFGQGTRLTVV.

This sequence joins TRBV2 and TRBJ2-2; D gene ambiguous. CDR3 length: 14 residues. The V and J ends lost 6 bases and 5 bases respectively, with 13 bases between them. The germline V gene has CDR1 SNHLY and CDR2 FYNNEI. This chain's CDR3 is CASRGPDRTGELFF. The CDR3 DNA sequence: TGTGCCAGCAGAGGACCGGACCGGACCGGGGAGCTGTTTTTT.

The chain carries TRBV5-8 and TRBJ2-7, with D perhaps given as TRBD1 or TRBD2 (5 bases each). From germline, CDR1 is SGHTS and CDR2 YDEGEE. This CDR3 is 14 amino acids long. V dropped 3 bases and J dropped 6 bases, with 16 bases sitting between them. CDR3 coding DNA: TGTGCCAGCAGCTCCCAGAGCGGAAGGGGCGAGCAGTACTTC. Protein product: CASSSQSGRGEQYF.

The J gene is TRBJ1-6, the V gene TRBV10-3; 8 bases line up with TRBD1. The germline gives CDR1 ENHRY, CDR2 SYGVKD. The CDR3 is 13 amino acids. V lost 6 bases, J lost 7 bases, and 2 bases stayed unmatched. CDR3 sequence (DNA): TGTGCCATCAGGGACAGGGCAAATTCACCCCTCCACTTT. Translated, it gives CAIRDRANSPLHF.

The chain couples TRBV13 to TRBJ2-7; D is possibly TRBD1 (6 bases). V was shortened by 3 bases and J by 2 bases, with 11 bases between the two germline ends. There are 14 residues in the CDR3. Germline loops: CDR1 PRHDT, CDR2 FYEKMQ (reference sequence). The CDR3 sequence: CASSFDRLTYEQYF. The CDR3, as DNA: TGTGCCAGCAGCTTCGACAGGCTTACCTACGAGCAGTACTTC.

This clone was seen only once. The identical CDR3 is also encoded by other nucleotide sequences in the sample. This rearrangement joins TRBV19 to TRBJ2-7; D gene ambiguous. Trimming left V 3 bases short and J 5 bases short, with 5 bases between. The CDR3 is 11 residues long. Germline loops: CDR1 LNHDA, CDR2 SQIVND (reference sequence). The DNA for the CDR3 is TGTGCCAGTAGTATCAGAGACGAGCAGTACTTC. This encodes CASSIRDEQYF.

The CDR3 nucleotides read TGTGCCAGCAGCCCGGTCGGGGGGTATGGCGGCTACACCTTC. This translates into CASSPVGGYGGYTF. The chain links TRBV7-2 to TRBJ1-2, with D perhaps TRBD1 (5 bases). The V end was cut by 5 bases, the J end by 8 bases, with 18 bases between. The CDR3 length is 14 residues. CDR1 is SGHTA and CDR2 is FQGNSA in the germline V gene.

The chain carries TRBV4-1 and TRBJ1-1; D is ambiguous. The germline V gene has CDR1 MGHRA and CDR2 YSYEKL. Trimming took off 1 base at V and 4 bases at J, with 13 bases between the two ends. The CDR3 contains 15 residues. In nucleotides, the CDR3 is TGCGCCAGCAGCCAAGGGGCCGGGGTAGGCACTGAAGCTTTCTTT. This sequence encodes CASSQGAGVGTEAFF.

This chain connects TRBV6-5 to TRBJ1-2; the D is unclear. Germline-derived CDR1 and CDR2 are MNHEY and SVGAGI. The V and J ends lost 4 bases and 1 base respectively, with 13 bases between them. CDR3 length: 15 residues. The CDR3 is CASSSATAVNYGYTF. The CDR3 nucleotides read TGTGCCAGCAGTTCGGCGACGGCGGTTAACTATGGCTACACCTTC.

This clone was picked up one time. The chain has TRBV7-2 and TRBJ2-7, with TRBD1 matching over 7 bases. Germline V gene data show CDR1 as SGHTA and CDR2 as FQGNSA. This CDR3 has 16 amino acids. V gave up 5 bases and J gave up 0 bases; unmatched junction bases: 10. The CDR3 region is CASSPRGQFSSYEQYF. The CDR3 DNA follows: TGTGCCAGCAGCCCCCGGGGACAGTTTAGCTCCTACGAGCAGTACTTC.

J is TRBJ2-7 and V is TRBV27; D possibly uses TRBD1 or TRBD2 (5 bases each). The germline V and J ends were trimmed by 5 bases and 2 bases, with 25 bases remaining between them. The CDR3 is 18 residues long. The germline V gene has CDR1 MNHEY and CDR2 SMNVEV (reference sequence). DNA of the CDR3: TGTGCCAGCAGTCCCAGCGTCCGGAAGCTGGGGGATCCCTACGAGCAGTACTTC. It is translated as CASSPSVRKLGDPYEQYF.

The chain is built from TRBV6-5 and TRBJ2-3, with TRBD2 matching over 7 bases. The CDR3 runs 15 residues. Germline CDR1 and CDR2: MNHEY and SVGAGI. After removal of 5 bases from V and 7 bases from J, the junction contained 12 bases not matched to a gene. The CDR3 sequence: CASSRNGLVFNTQYF. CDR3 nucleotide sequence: TGTGCCAGCAGTCGGAATGGACTAGTTTTCAATACGCAGTATTTT.

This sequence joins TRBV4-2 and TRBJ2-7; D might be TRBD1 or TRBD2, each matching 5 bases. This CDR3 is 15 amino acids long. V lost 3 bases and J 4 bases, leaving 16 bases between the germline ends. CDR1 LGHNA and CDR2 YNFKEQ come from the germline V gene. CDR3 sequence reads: CASSHDSGRIYEQYF. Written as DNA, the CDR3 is TGTGCCAGCAGCCACGATTCGGGACGGATATACGAGCAGTACTTC.

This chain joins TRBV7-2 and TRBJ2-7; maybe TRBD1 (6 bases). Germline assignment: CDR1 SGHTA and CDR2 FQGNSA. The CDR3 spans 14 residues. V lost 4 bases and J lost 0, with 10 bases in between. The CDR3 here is CASSSRGSSYEQYF. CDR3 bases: TGTGCCAGCAGCTCAAGGGGGAGCTCCTACGAGCAGTACTTC.